This is a list of T cell receptor beta chains from one sample in a study of CD8+ T cells in alopecia areata. TCRdb's copy holds only in-frame clones and misses some; the assay was immunoSEQ multiplex PCR. Among 160,000 or so clones listed, 40% to 65% were seen once. Sample: CD8+ T cells sorted from blood, taken at week 0. These TCRs come from a human donor with alopecia areata. CDR3s include the opening cysteine and the closing phenylalanine or tryptophan. A D gene is named only where the DNA matches it firmly. Where a row states a size, it is once, few, many or the class of an expanded clone; other rows omit it.

clone_size,d_call,j_call,cdr3_length,v_call,cdr3_nt,cdr3_aa
few,TRBD2,TRBJ2-1,14,TRBV29-1,TGCAGCGTTGTAGAGCGGGGGCAATACAATGAGCAGTTCTTC,CSVVERGQYNEQFF
-,-,TRBJ1-2,15,TRBV4-3,TGCGCCAGCAGCCAGCTTCAGTCCGCTAACTATGGCTACACCTTC,CASSQLQSANYGYTF
-,TRBD1,TRBJ1-6,14,TRBV15,TGTGCCACCAGCACCGGACAGGCTCATTCACCCCTCCACTTT,CATSTGQAHSPLHF
-,-,TRBJ2-1,17,TRBV14,TGTGCCAGCAGCCAGATCCCAGGAGACAGGAAAATCAATGAGCAGTTCTTC,CASSQIPGDRKINEQFF
-,-,TRBJ2-3,18,TRBV30,TGTGCCTGGAGTGTACGTCTTCTTAGTGGGGGGATCACAGATACGCAGTATTTT,CAWSVRLLSGGITDTQYF
-,-,TRBJ2-7,12,TRBV5-6,TGTGCCAGCAGCTGGGGGGTGGCCGAGCAGTACTTC,CASSWGVAEQYF
-,-,TRBJ2-7,13,TRBV29-1,TGCAGCGTTGTTTTACTGAGCTCCTACGAGCAGTACTTC,CSVVLLSSYEQYF
few,TRBD1,TRBJ2-7,14,TRBV5-6,TGTGCCAGCAGCCCAGGACAGGGCCGGTACGAGCAGTACTTC,CASSPGQGRYEQYF
few,TRBD1,TRBJ2-7,16,TRBV29-1,TGCAGCGTTGCCGGGGACAGGGTCACTCCCTCCTACGAGCAGTACTTC,CSVAGDRVTPSYEQYF
once,TRBD1,TRBJ1-6,13,TRBV13,TGTGCCAGCAAGCAGGGGGCGAATTCACCCCTCCACTTT,CASKQGANSPLHF
-,-,TRBJ1-1,11,TRBV25-1,TGTGCCAGCAGACTCGGGTGGGAAGCTTTCTTT,CASRLGWEAFF
-,TRBD1,TRBJ2-7,13,TRBV29-1,TGCAGCGTCGAGGGGGACAGCTCCTACGAGCAGTACTTC,CSVEGDSSYEQYF
-,-,TRBJ2-7,13,TRBV27,TGTGCCAGCAGTTTAGCACATTCTAACGAGCAGTACTTC,CASSLAHSNEQYF
-,-,TRBJ1-1,13,TRBV9,TGTGCCAGCAGCGTTGACGTGAACACTGAAGCTTTCTTT,CASSVDVNTEAFF
few,TRBD1,TRBJ2-7,12,TRBV29-1,TGCAGCGCCAAGGACAGGAGTTACGAGCAGTACTTC,CSAKDRSYEQYF
-,-,TRBJ2-7,15,TRBV4-3,TGCGCCAGCAGCCAAGATGTAGGTGGCTTCGACGAGCAGTACTTC,CASSQDVGGFDEQYF
few,TRBD1,TRBJ2-6,19,TRBV9,TGTGCCAGCAGCACCCGCCCGACAGGGGCGGGTTCTGGGGCCAACGTCCTGACTTTC,CASSTRPTGAGSGANVLTF
-,-,TRBJ2-3,16,TRBV10-3,TGTGCCATCACGGTAGCTGGGGGAAAGGGGCCTGGTACGCAGTATTTT,CAITVAGGKGPGTQYF
-,-,TRBJ2-7,15,TRBV5-6,TGTGCCAGCAGCTCCGATGGGGGAACTTCTTACGAGCAGTACTTC,CASSSDGGTSYEQYF
-,-,TRBJ2-6,18,TRBV2,TGTGCCAGCAGTGATTCGCGCACACTGGTCTCTGGGGCCAACGTCCTGACTTTC,CASSDSRTLVSGANVLTF
-,-,TRBJ2-7,15,TRBV4-3,TGCGCCAGCAGCCAAGATTCAGGGGCCGCCTACGAGCAGTACTTC,CASSQDSGAAYEQYF
-,-,TRBJ1-2,13,TRBV10-3,TGTGCCATCAGTGAGCGGGCAGATCTGGGCTACACCTTC,CAISERADLGYTF
few,-,TRBJ1-5,15,TRBV28,TGTGCCAGCAGTGGCGGGCAGGGGAACAATCAGCCCCAGCATTTT,CASSGGQGNNQPQHF
-,TRBD1,TRBJ1-1,14,TRBV27,TGTGCCAGCATTGCGGGGACAGGGTACACTGAAGCTTTCTTT,CASIAGTGYTEAFF
-,-,TRBJ1-1,10,TRBV20-1,TGCATCGCCGGGAACACTGAAGCTTTCTTT,CIAGNTEAFF
-,-,TRBJ2-7,14,TRBV30,TGTGCCTGGAGTGGAATGGAGAGCTCCTACGAGCAGTACTTC,CAWSGMESSYEQYF
once,TRBD2,TRBJ2-7,17,TRBV2,TGTGCCAGCAGTGAGTTTGGTAGCGGGGGGCAACCCTACGAGCAGTACTTC,CASSEFGSGGQPYEQYF
-,-,TRBJ2-2,16,TRBV11-3,TGTGCCAGCAGCGGAGACCACGAGTCGGGCACCGGGGAGCTGTTTTTT,CASSGDHESGTGELFF
-,-,TRBJ2-1,16,TRBV15,TGTGCCACCAGCTGGGGACTCCAAAGCTCCTACAATGAGCAGTTCTTC,CATSWGLQSSYNEQFF
few,-,TRBJ2-7,12,TRBV29-1,TGCAGCGTTGAAATGCAAAGGGGAGAGCAGTACTTC,CSVEMQRGEQYF
once,TRBD1,TRBJ1-2,14,TRBV11-2,TGTGCCAGCAGCTGGGACAGGGGAGCGGATGGCTACACCTTC,CASSWDRGADGYTF
-,-,TRBJ1-1,16,TRBV30,TGTGCCTGGAGTGTACGTTTAGGGGGAGTGAACACTGAAGCTTTCTTT,CAWSVRLGGVNTEAFF